A selection of T cell receptor beta chains follows, all from one sample in a study of Graves' ophthalmopathy and Graves' hyperthyroidism. A single record per CDR3 protein comes from TCRdb applying MiXCR to the multiplex PCR reads. Of more than 300,000 distinct CDR3 sequences in the sample, about a sixth were seen once. Sequencing input: peripheral blood. These receptors originate from an adult woman with stable Graves' hyperthyroidism. Each CDR3 is given with its conserved first and last residue. A D gene is named only where the DNA matches it firmly. Expanded clones are given a class, and other clones once, few, many or no size at all.

D	size	length	J	V	DNA	CDR3
TRBD1	many	16	TRBJ2-5	TRBV20-1	TGCAGTGCTGTCACCGCCCAAACAGGGGGCGCGGAGACCCAGTACTTC	CSAVTAQTGGAETQYF
.	many	13	TRBJ1-1	TRBV7-3	TGTGCCAGCAGCTTAGGGGGTGGGACTGAAGCTTTCTTT	CASSLGGGTEAFF
TRBD1	many	17	TRBJ2-7	TRBV5-1	TGCGCCAGCAGCTCGGGACAGGGTCCTATTTTCTCCTACGAGCAGTACTTC	CASSSGQGPIFSYEQYF
TRBD2	many	12	TRBJ2-7	TRBV20-1	TGCAGTGCTAGGGTCCCTAGCGGCGAGCAGTACTTC	CSARVPSGEQYF
.	many	13	TRBJ2-5	TRBV3-1	TGTGCCAGCAGCCTCCGGGCAGGAGAGACCCAGTACTTC	CASSLRAGETQYF
.	many	14	TRBJ1-1	TRBV7-8	TGTGCCAGCGGTGATGTCGGCACCACGACTGAAGCTTTCTTT	CASGDVGTTTEAFF
TRBD2	many	15	TRBJ2-7	TRBV13	TGTGCCAGCAGCTTAGACGGGAGGGCCGGGTACGAGCAGTACTTC	CASSLDGRAGYEQYF
.	many	18	TRBJ1-2	TRBV20-1	TGCAGTGCTAGAGCAAGGACGCCCTTACAACTGGCTAACTATGGCTACACCTTC	CSARARTPLQLANYGYTF
.	.	16	TRBJ1-1	TRBV5-6	TGTGCCAGCAGCTTGAGAGCTACCTTTTGGGACACTGAAGCTTTCTTT	CASSLRATFWDTEAFF
TRBD1	few	14	TRBJ1-1	TRBV3-1	TGTGCCAGCAGCCGCTCAGGGGGCGGGACTGAAGCTTTCTTT	CASSRSGGGTEAFF
.	many	14	TRBJ1-1	TRBV12-3/TRBV12-4	TGTGCCAGCAGTTTTGGTCAGGGAGCCACTGAAGCTTTCTTT	CASSFGQGATEAFF
.	many	13	TRBJ1-5	TRBV7-8	TGTGCCAGCAGCCCACGAAGAGTTCAGCCCCAGCATTTT	CASSPRRVQPQHF
.	.	16	TRBJ1-2	TRBV19	TGTGCCAGTACCCACTTTCTCTCCCGATACAACTATGGCTACACCTTC	CASTHFLSRYNYGYTF
TRBD1	few	14	TRBJ2-5	TRBV30	TGTGCCTGGAGTTTTGGGACAGGAATAGAGACCCAGTACTTC	CAWSFGTGIETQYF
TRBD1	once	15	TRBJ1-2	TRBV6-1	TGTGCCAGCAGGCCATCGGACAGGGTTCATGGTGGCTACACCTTC	CASRPSDRVHGGYTF
.	.	14	TRBJ1-2	TRBV12-3/TRBV12-4	TGTGCCAGCAGTTGGGGAAGAGATAACTATGGCTACACCTTC	CASSWGRDNYGYTF
TRBD2	many	15	TRBJ2-2	TRBV28	TGTGCCAGCAGTGCGGGCGGGAGCCGCACCGGGGAGCTGTTTTTT	CASSAGGSRTGELFF
.	many	14	TRBJ2-2	TRBV7-3	TGTGCCAGCAGCTTAACGGGCACAAACGGGGAGCTGTTTTTT	CASSLTGTNGELFF
.	many	14	TRBJ1-2	TRBV4-3	TGCGCCAGCAGCCAAGATGGGTCGGGATCTGGCTACACCTTC	CASSQDGSGSGYTF
TRBD2	many	17	TRBJ2-2	TRBV12-3/TRBV12-4	TGTGCCAGCAGATGGCCTCGACTAGCGGGGAACACCGGGGAGCTGTTTTTT	CASRWPRLAGNTGELFF
.	.	15	TRBJ2-5	TRBV10-3	TGTGCCATCAGTGAGTCGGCTACTAGCCAAGAGACCCAGTACTTC	CAISESATSQETQYF
.	many	13	TRBJ1-2	TRBV5-1	TGCGCCAGCAGCTTGGTGGGCAACTATGGCTACACCTTC	CASSLVGNYGYTF
.	many	15	TRBJ2-5	TRBV24-1	TGTGCCACCAGTGATCCGGCAGGATACGGAGAGACCCAGTACTTC	CATSDPAGYGETQYF
.	once	12	TRBJ1-2	TRBV12-3/TRBV12-4	TGTGCCAGCAGTCGAGGCCCGGATGGCTACACCTTC	CASSRGPDGYTF
TRBD1	many	13	TRBJ2-7	TRBV12-3/TRBV12-4	TGTGCCACGGCGAAGACAGGGGGTTCTGAGCAGTACTTC	CATAKTGGSEQYF
.	many	15	TRBJ1-4	TRBV28	TGTGCCAGCAGTTTAGAGCTTTTGAGGGATGAAAAACTGTTTTTT	CASSLELLRDEKLFF
.	many	14	TRBJ2-2	TRBV19	TGTGCCAGTAGATGGAAGCGGGACACCGGGGAGCTGTTTTTT	CASRWKRDTGELFF
.	few	15	TRBJ1-1	TRBV19	TGTGCCAGTAGTATAGGAAACAGGGTGAACACTGAAGCTTTCTTT	CASSIGNRVNTEAFF
TRBD1	many	15	TRBJ1-3	TRBV7-9	TGTGCCAGCATCAACCAGGGGGACTCTGGAAACACCATATATTTT	CASINQGDSGNTIYF
.	few	15	TRBJ2-4	TRBV24-1	TGTGCCACCAGTGGAGAAGGGCAGGGAGAAAACATTCAGTACTTC	CATSGEGQGENIQYF
.	many	12	TRBJ1-2	TRBV10-3	TGTGCCATCAGTGGTTGGAGGACAGCCCGCGCTTTC	CAISGWRTARAF
.	once	14	TRBJ2-5	TRBV11-2	TGTGCCAGCAGCCCCCACATTGCTCGGGAGACCCAGTACTTC	CASSPHIARETQYF
TRBD1	many	14	TRBJ2-7	TRBV6-2/TRBV6-3	TGTGCCAGCAGTTACAGACAGGGGTTCTACGAGCAGTACTTC	CASSYRQGFYEQYF
TRBD1	.	15	TRBJ2-7	TRBV6-1	TGTGCCAGCAGCAGCAGGACAGGGGGCAACCACGAGCAGTACTTC	CASSSRTGGNHEQYF
.	many	15	TRBJ1-1	TRBV28	TGTGCCAGCAGTTTGGCGGGACACCGGAACACTGAAGCTTTCTTT	CASSLAGHRNTEAFF
.	few	15	TRBJ2-7	TRBV24-1	TGTGCCACCAGTGAGGGCCAACGCCACAGCTACGAGCAGTACTTC	CATSEGQRHSYEQYF
.	many	15	TRBJ2-6	TRBV7-8	TGTGCCAGCAGCCACGACAACTCTGGGGCCAACGTCCTGACTTTC	CASSHDNSGANVLTF
.	many	16	TRBJ2-6	TRBV24-1	TGTGCCACCAGTGATCCCGGTCATCTAGGGGCCAACGTCCTGACTTTC	CATSDPGHLGANVLTF
TRBD2	many	14	TRBJ2-7	TRBV20-1	TGCAGTGCTAGAGCCGGGACTAGCGGCTACGAGCAGTACTTC	CSARAGTSGYEQYF
.	.	13	TRBJ1-5	TRBV6-5	TGTGCCAGCAGTGACTCGGGGACGAACGGCCAGCAGTTT	CASSDSGTNGQQF
TRBD2	many	17	TRBJ2-7	TRBV7-8	TGTGCCAGCAGCTTAGGGGTAGCGGGAAAATCTTCCTACGAGCAGTACTTC	CASSLGVAGKSSYEQYF
.	many	16	TRBJ2-2	TRBV5-1	TGCGCCAGCAGCTTAGGCAGGACTGCGAACACCGGGGAGCTGTTTTTT	CASSLGRTANTGELFF
.	many	19	TRBJ2-7	TRBV15	TGTGCCACCAGCAGAGATCAGTCGCGCGGCGGGATGACATCCTACGAGCAGTACTTC	CATSRDQSRGGMTSYEQYF
.	few	17	TRBJ1-2	TRBV4-3	TGCGCCAGCAGCAAACACAGGGCTCAGACTACGAAGCATGGCTACACCTTC	CASSKHRAQTTKHGYTF
TRBD2	few	16	TRBJ2-1	TRBV6-1	TGTGCCAGCGGTGGGACTAGCGCAACCTCCTACAATGAGCAGTTCTTC	CASGGTSATSYNEQFF
TRBD1	few	15	TRBJ1-2	TRBV18	TGTGCCAGCTCACCGAGAACAGGGGACAGCCATGGCTACACCTTC	CASSPRTGDSHGYTF
TRBD2	many	13	TRBJ2-7	TRBV29-1	TGCAGCGTTGTACTAGCGGACTCCTACGAGCAGTACTTC	CSVVLADSYEQYF
.	few	17	TRBJ1-5	TRBV3-1	TGTGCCAGCAGCCAAGATCCCATGGGGTGGGGCAATCAGCCCCAGCATTTT	CASSQDPMGWGNQPQHF
.	many	16	TRBJ1-1	TRBV5-1	TGCGCCAGCAGCTTGTCATCGGGCGGGCAAAACACTGAAGCTTTCTTT	CASSLSSGGQNTEAFF
TRBD2	many	15	TRBJ2-7	TRBV7-9	TGTGCCAGCAGTTCGACTAGCGGGAGCGGCTACGAGCAGTACTTC	CASSSTSGSGYEQYF